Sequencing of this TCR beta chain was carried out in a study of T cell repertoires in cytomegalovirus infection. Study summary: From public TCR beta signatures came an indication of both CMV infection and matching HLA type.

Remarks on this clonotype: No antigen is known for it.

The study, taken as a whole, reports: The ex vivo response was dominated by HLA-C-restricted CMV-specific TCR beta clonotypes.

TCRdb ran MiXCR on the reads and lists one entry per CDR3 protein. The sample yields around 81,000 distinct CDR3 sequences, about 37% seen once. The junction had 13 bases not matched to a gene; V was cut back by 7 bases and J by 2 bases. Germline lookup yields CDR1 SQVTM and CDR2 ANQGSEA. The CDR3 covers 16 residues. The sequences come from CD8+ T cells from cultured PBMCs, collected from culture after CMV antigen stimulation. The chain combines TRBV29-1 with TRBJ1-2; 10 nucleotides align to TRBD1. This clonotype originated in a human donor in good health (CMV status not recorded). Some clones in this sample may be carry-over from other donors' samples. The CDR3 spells CSASTGQGRFNYGYTF. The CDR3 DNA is TGCAGCGCATCGACGGGACAGGGGAGATTCAACTATGGCTACACCTTC.